Following are 4 T cell receptor beta chains from one sample sequenced in a study of blood T cell repertoires in COVID-19. This table comes from immunoSEQ multiplex PCR, and its TCRdb copy is limited to in-frame clones, with some not included. The top ten clones hold 2.1% of a sample with a few hundred thousand clones, nearly 90% of them seen once. The sample consisted of peripheral blood. The receptors were gathered from a woman aged 55-69 years with COVID-19, enrolled during active disease.

The chain carries TRBV29-1 and TRBJ1-1; perhaps TRBD1 as D (5 bases). Trimming left V 5 bases short and J 5 bases short, with 15 bases between. CDR3 length: 13 amino acids. From germline, CDR1 is SQVTM and CDR2 ANQGSEA. CDR3 in DNA: TGCAGCGTTAGGAAGGGGATAGGGACTGAAGCTTTCTTT. It yields the protein CSVRKGIGTEAFF.

The chain couples TRBV7-8 to TRBJ1-1; 12 bases match TRBD1. Per germline, CDR1 SGHVS and CDR2 FQNEAQ. The V and J ends lost 3 bases and 4 bases, in that order; junction bases with no gene match: 6. This CDR3 comprises 16 residues. CDR3: CASSLGQGAGSTEAFF. The DNA for the CDR3 is TGTGCCAGCAGCTTGGGACAGGGGGCCGGTAGCACTGAAGCTTTCTTT.

The chain recombines TRBV3-1 (or the pseudogene TRBV3-2) with TRBJ1-5; D gene unclear. The CDR3 is made up of 13 amino acids. Germline loops: CDR1 LGHDT, CDR2 YNNKEL (reference sequence). Trimming took off 3 bases at V and 6 bases at J, with 9 bases between the two ends. As DNA, the CDR3 is TGTGCCAGCAGCCATAGAGCCTCTCAGCCCCAGCATTTT. Translating gives CASSHRASQPQHF.

Concerning this clone itself: The sample carries other DNA sequences with the same CDR3. This rearrangement joins TRBV30 to TRBJ1-6, with 7 bases matching TRBD1. Per the germline V gene, CDR1 is GTSNPN and CDR2 is SVGIG (reference sequence). V shed 0 bases, J shed 9 bases, and the junction held 5 bases outside the gene matches. This CDR3 is 14 amino acids long. CDR3 nucleotide sequence: TGTGCCTGGAGTGTACGGACAGGCATTTCACCCCTCCACTTT. Translating gives CAWSVRTGISPLHF.